This T cell receptor (beta chain) came from a study of cytomegalovirus exposure and HLA in healthy donors. Overall study findings and caveats: Investigators reported approximately 150 TCR beta chains as tied to cytomegalovirus. The CMV antigen specificity of a few CMV-associated chains was confirmed through in vitro analysis. First-cohort TCR clusters tended to co-occur in the 90 to 150 validation repertoires, a later analysis found. With high specificity and sensitivity, the classifier reportedly diagnosed cytomegalovirus status.

As for this clone: What it binds is not known.

Sequencing was performed with immunoSEQ multiplex PCR; in TCRdb, only in-frame clones are kept and a portion is missing. In the table there are around 150,000 clones, about 90% of which are singletons. With V trimmed by 5 bases and J by 5 bases, 7 bases remained unmatched. The V gene's germline CDR1 is SEHNR and CDR2 FQNEAQ (reference sequence). This CDR3 region has 15 residues. Sequenced sample: PBMCs. This receptor was identified in a man between 18 and 35 years old in good health and CMV-seropositive. The V and J genes are TRBV7-9 and TRBJ1-5; 9 bases align to TRBD1. The CDR3 DNA reads TGTGCCAGCAGCCATGGGACAGGGCTTTATCAGCCCCAGCATTTT. This encodes CASSHGTGLYQPQHF.